The 24 T cell receptor beta chains reported below all come from one sample, sequenced in a study of cytomegalovirus exposure and HLA in healthy donors (dated 2017 in TCRdb). The method behind the library was the immunoSEQ multiplex PCR assay. A mixture of 60 forward primers for TCR Vbeta segments and 13 reverse primers for TCR Jbeta segments was used in the multiplex PCR. The clones in this table, taken by TCRdb from immuneACCESS, are in-frame only. Not every clone is retained; where verified, under half of the shortfall comes from an unresolved V gene, and the cause of the rest is unknown. The sample profile shows 200,000 to 250,000 clones; about three quarters of them were found once. The top ten clones comprise around 15% of the sample. Source material: PBMCs. Receptors originate from a man aged 40-50 years in good health and CMV-seronegative.

The chain carries TRBV9 and TRBJ2-1; 12 bases fit TRBD2. Trimming removed 0 bases from V and 9 bases from J; junction bases left unmatched: 7. This CDR3 comprises 16 residues. Germline assignment: CDR1 SGDLS and CDR2 YYNGEE. The CDR3 protein is CASSVGASGGAVEQFF. In nucleotides, the CDR3 is TGTGCCAGCAGCGTAGGTGCTAGCGGGGGGGCGGTTGAGCAGTTCTTC.

The chain couples TRBV7-9 to TRBJ2-1; possible D gene TRBD1, 5 bases. Trimming took off 5 bases at V and 5 bases at J, with 13 bases between the two ends. The CDR3 runs 14 residues. Per the germline V gene, CDR1 is SEHNR and CDR2 is FQNEAQ (reference sequence). CDR3 coding DNA: TGTGCCAGCAGCCTCCCAGGGCCTGACAATGAGCAGTTCTTC. Translating it yields CASSLPGPDNEQFF.

V usage is TRBV18 and J usage is TRBJ1-5; D call uncertain. Trimming took 2 bases from V and 6 from J, leaving 8 bases between them. The length of the CDR3 is 13 residues. Germline CDR1 KGHSH, CDR2 LQKENI. DNA for the CDR3: TGTGCCAGCTCACCAACTAAAGTTCAGCCCCAGCATTTT. Translation: CASSPTKVQPQHF.

The chain uses TRBV10-2 and TRBJ1-1; maybe TRBD1 (6 bases). V shed 5 bases and J shed 8 bases, with 9 bases lying between them. This CDR3 is 11 amino acids long. Germline V lookup: CDR1 WSHSY, CDR2 SAAADI. The CDR3 region is CASSPGTEAFF. CDR3 sequence (DNA): TGCGCCAGCAGTCCCGGGACAGAAGCTTTCTTT.

The chain combines TRBV6-1 with TRBJ1-5; no firm D call. The CDR3 is made up of 16 amino acids. Germline V gene lookup returns CDR1 MNHNS and CDR2 SASEGT. V was pared by 0 bases and J by 4 bases, with 13 bases between. The CDR3 sequence is CASSEAGRVGNQPQHF. CDR3 DNA: TGTGCCAGCAGTGAAGCTGGGAGGGTTGGGAATCAGCCCCAGCATTTT.

The V and J genes are TRBV4-3 and TRBJ1-2; 8 nucleotides agree with TRBD1. The germline V gene has CDR1 LGHNA and CDR2 YSLEER. V shed 4 bases, J shed 4 bases, and the junction held 8 bases outside the gene matches. The CDR3 covers 15 residues. For the CDR3, the DNA is TGCGCCAGCAGCCTCCTGTCCACAGGGGGCTATGGCTACACCTTC. It yields the protein CASSLLSTGGYGYTF.

The chain couples TRBV28 to TRBJ2-1, with 9 nucleotides matching TRBD1. Germline CDR1 and CDR2: MDHEN and SYDVKM. CDR3 size: 16 residues. V trimming: 4 bases; J trimming: 4 bases; junction bases outside the gene matches: 8. The CDR3 sequence: CASSSLRDRVYNEQFF. In nucleotides, the CDR3 is TGTGCCAGCAGTTCCCTCCGGGACAGGGTATACAATGAGCAGTTCTTC.

The rearrangement joins TRBV7-8 to TRBJ2-1, with D possibly TRBD2 on 5 matching bases. The CDR3 is 15 amino acids. Trimming removed 11 bases from V and 10 bases from J, with 27 bases in between. Germline values: CDR1 SGHVS, CDR2 FQNEAQ. DNA for the CDR3: TGTGCCTCCAGCGAATCCGCTAGCTGGGCTAGGGAGCAGTTCTTC. Translation: CASSESASWAREQFF.

V gene TRBV5-1 combines with J gene TRBJ2-1; D is perhaps TRBD1 (6 bases). Germline lookup yields CDR1 SGHRS and CDR2 YFSETQ. V was shortened by 0 bases and J by 7 bases, with 14 bases between the two germline ends. The CDR3 contains 15 residues. CDR3 sequence: CASSLVGQGLNEQFF. The CDR3 DNA is TGCGCCAGCAGCTTGGTAGGGCAGGGGTTGAATGAGCAGTTCTTC.

The rearrangement uses TRBV7-8 and TRBJ1-6; TRBD1 might be the D (6 bases). V was shortened by 2 bases and J by 7 bases, with 12 bases between the two germline ends. CDR1 SGHVS and CDR2 FQNEAQ come from the germline V gene. The CDR3 loop spans 15 amino acids. CDR3 in amino acids: CASSLTGNENSPLHF. The CDR3 DNA reads as TGTGCCAGCAGCTTAACAGGGAACGAGAATTCACCCCTCCACTTT.

The chain employs TRBV27 and TRBJ2-7; 10 bases fit TRBD1. With V trimmed by 8 bases and J by 6 bases, 7 bases remained unmatched. Germline CDR1 reads MNHEY; CDR2 reads SMNVEV (reference sequence). The CDR3 loop spans 13 amino acids. DNA of the CDR3: TGTGCCAGCGGAGACAGGGGGCGCTCCGAGCAGTACTTC. This translates into CASGDRGRSEQYF.

This clone appeared once. In DNA form, the CDR3 reads TGCGCCAGCCGACCCTTTAGCGGGAGGTCAGGGGAGCAGTACTTC. Residues: CASRPFSGRSGEQYF. This chain joins TRBV5-1 and TRBJ2-7, with 10 bases identical to TRBD2. This CDR3 region has 15 residues. V shed 7 bases and J 7 bases; nucleotides not matched to a gene: 14. The germline CDR1 and CDR2 sequences are SGHRS and YFSETQ.

This chain uses TRBV5-6 with TRBJ2-3; TRBD2 is a possible D gene (7 bases). Germline CDR1 SGHDT, CDR2 YYEEEE. The CDR3 covers 17 residues. Trimming removed 0 bases from V and 5 bases from J, with 19 bases in between. CDR3 region: CASSLEGGGFRGDTQYF. The CDR3 coding sequence is TGTGCCAGCAGCTTGGAAGGGGGGGGCTTCAGGGGAGATACGCAGTATTTT.

The gene calls are TRBV18 and TRBJ1-5; 8 nucleotides agree with TRBD1. CDR1 is KGHSH and CDR2 is LQKENI in the germline V gene. The CDR3 length is 15 residues. The ends lost 1 base at V and 5 bases at J; junction bases unmatched: 4. DNA of the CDR3: TGTGCCAGCTCACCACGGGCAGGGGGCGATCAGCCCCAGCATTTT. Its protein is CASSPRAGGDQPQHF.

The chain joins TRBV9 to TRBJ2-1; 7 positions agree with TRBD1. Looked up from germline, CDR1 is SGDLS and CDR2 is YYNGEE. The J segment lost 0 bases and the V segment lost 3 bases, leaving 3 bases of the junction unmatched. The CDR3 extends over 15 amino acids. DNA of the CDR3: TGTGCCAGCAGCGATGGACAGGCCTCCTACAATGAGCAGTTCTTC. Its protein is CASSDGQASYNEQFF.

The chain links TRBV5-1 to TRBJ2-1, with TRBD2 matching 9 bases. CDR3 size: 13 residues. Germline V gene lookup returns CDR1 SGHRS and CDR2 YFSETQ. The V gene end was trimmed by 8 bases and the J gene end by 2 bases; junction bases not matched to a gene: 2. CDR3 protein: CASASGTYNEQFF. In nucleotides, the CDR3 is TGCGCCAGTGCTAGCGGGACCTACAATGAGCAGTTCTTC.

This clone showed up just once. The V gene is TRBV9, the J gene TRBJ2-3; TRBD2 is a possible D gene (5 bases). The germline V gene has CDR1 SGDLS and CDR2 YYNGEE. V was clipped by 0 bases and J by 0 bases, with 8 bases between them. CDR3 length: 15 amino acids. This CDR3 reads CASSVVSGSTDTQYF. The CDR3 nucleotides are TGTGCCAGCAGCGTAGTCAGCGGCAGCACAGATACGCAGTATTTT.

This clone was counted once. Here the CDR3 DNA reads TGTGCCAGCAGTTCAAGGGGGCTTGGCTACACCTTC. This encodes CASSSRGLGYTF. The chain employs TRBV27 and TRBJ1-2, with TRBD1 identical over 7 bases. CDR3 length equals 12 residues. In germline, CDR1 is MNHEY, CDR2 SMNVEV (reference sequence). With V trimmed by 4 bases and J by 7 bases, 3 bases remained unmatched.

This chain links TRBV29-1 with TRBJ1-1; TRBD1 agrees at 9 bases. CDR3 size: 14 residues. Unmatched junction bases numbered 7, after V lost 4 bases and J lost 4 bases. Looked up from germline, CDR1 is SQVTM and CDR2 is ANQGSEA. CDR3 amino acids: CSVGNRGPVTEAFF. The CDR3 DNA follows: TGCAGCGTTGGAAACAGGGGGCCGGTCACTGAAGCTTTCTTT.

The chain employs TRBV27 and TRBJ2-7, with unresolved D. Germline V gene data show CDR1 as MNHEY and CDR2 as SMNVEV (reference sequence). The CDR3 sequence is 15 residues long. Trimming removed 6 bases at V and 2 bases at J, with 17 bases between. The CDR3 DNA sequence: TGTGCCAGCAGAGCCGGAGTTGTTCCCACCTACGAGCAGTACTTC. Its translation is CASRAGVVPTYEQYF.

The chain carries TRBV5-1 and TRBJ2-3; 12 bases are shared with TRBD2. Germline values: CDR1 SGHRS, CDR2 YFSETQ. The CDR3 runs 14 residues. The J segment lost 12 bases and the V segment lost 2 bases, leaving 7 bases of the junction unmatched. In nucleotides, the CDR3 is TGCGCCAGCAGCTTCCAATCTAGCGGGGGGGAACAGTATTTT. Translation gives CASSFQSSGGEQYF.

V is TRBV7-6 and J is TRBJ2-3; 13 bases agree with TRBD2. The germline CDR1 and CDR2 sequences are SGHVS and FNYEAQ. The CDR3 contains 21 residues. Losses at the gene ends were 0 bases for V and 0 bases for J; bases not matched to a gene: 12. Written as DNA, the CDR3 is TGTGCCAGCAGCTTAGCCCTAAGATCGGGACTAGCGGGGCCTAGCACAGATACGCAGTATTTT. Its translation is CASSLALRSGLAGPSTDTQYF.

This clone was counted between two and nine times. The chain uses TRBV6-1 and TRBJ1-2; D uncertain. Trimming stripped 4 bases from V and 1 base from J, with 4 bases between. The germline gives CDR1 MNHNS, CDR2 SASEGT. CDR3 length: 12 amino acids. In nucleotides, the CDR3 is TGTGCCAGCAGTGCTTATAACTATGGCTACACCTTC. Translation: CASSAYNYGYTF.

The CDR3, as DNA: TGTGCCAGCAGCTTAGGGATAGGACAGGGACCCTACAATGAGCAGTTCTTC. Its protein product is CASSLGIGQGPYNEQFF. The chain is built from TRBV7-9 and TRBJ2-1; 8 bases match TRBD1. Germline lookup yields CDR1 SEHNR and CDR2 FQNEAQ (reference sequence). This CDR3 is 17 amino acids long. V shed 1 base and J 2 bases; nucleotides not matched to a gene: 7.